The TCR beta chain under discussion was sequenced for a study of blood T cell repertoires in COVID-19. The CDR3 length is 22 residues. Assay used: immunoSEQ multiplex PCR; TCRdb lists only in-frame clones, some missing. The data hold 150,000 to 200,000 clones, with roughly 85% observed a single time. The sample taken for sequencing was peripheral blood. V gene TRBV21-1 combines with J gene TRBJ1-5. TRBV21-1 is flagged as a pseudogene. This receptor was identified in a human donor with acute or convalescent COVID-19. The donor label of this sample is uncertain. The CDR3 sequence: CASSIPGGSTVKGGYSNQPQHF. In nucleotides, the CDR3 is TGTGCCAGCAGCATCCCCGGCGGTTCTACTGTGAAGGGGGGGTATTCGAATCAGCCCCAGCATTTT.